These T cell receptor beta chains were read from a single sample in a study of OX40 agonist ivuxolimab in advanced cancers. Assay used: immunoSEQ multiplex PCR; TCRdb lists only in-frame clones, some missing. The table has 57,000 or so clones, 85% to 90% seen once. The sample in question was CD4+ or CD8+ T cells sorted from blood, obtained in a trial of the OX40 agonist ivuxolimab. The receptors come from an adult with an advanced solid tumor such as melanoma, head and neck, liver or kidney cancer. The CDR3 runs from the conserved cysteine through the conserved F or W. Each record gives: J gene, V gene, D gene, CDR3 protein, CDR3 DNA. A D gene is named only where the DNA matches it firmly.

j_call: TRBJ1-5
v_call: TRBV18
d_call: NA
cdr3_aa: CASSGPNQPQHF
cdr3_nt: TGTGCCAGCTCGGGACCCAATCAGCCCCAGCATTTT

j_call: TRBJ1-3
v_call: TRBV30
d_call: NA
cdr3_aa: CAWSDRNTIYF
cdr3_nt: TGTGCCTGGAGTGACCGCAACACCATATATTTT

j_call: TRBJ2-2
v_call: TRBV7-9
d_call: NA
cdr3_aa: CASSLVPVNTGELFF
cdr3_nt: TGTGCCAGCAGCTTAGTTCCTGTGAACACCGGGGAGCTGTTTTTT

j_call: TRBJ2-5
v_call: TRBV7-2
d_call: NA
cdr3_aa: CASSFLGVRETQYF
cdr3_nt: TGTGCCAGCAGCTTTCTCGGGGTCAGGGAGACCCAGTACTTC

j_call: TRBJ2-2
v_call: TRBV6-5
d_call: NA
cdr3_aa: CASKGGGQNTGELFF
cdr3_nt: TGTGCCAGTAAGGGTGGGGGACAAAACACCGGGGAGCTGTTTTTT

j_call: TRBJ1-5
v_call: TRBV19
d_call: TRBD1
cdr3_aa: CASSAAPGQGYSNQPQHF
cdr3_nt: TGTGCCAGTAGTGCAGCGCCGGGACAGGGGTATAGCAATCAGCCCCAGCATTTT

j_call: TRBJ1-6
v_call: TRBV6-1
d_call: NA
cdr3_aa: CASFPPRTADSPLHF
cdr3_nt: TGTGCCAGCTTTCCCCCCCGGACAGCGGATTCACCCCTCCACTTT

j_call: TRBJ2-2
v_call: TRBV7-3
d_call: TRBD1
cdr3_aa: CASSSQGARSGELFF
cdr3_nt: TGTGCCAGCAGCTCTCAGGGGGCGCGATCCGGGGAGCTGTTTTTT

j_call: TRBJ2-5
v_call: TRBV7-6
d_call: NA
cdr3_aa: CASSLAVWGVETQYF
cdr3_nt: TGTGCCAGCAGCTTAGCGGTCTGGGGAGTAGAGACCCAGTACTTC

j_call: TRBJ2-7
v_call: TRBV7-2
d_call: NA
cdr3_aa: CASSLSTDREQYF
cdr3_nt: TGTGCCAGCAGCTTATCGACAGACCGCGAGCAGTACTTC